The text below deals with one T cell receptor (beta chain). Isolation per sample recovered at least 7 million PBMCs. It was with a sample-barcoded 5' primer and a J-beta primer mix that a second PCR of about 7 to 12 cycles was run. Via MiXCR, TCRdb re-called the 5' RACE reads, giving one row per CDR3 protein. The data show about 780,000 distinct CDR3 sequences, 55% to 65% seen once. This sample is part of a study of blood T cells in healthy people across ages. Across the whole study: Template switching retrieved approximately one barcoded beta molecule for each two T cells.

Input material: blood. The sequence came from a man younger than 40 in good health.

The CDR3 reads CSAGGTLNTGELFF. The CDR3 bases are TGCAGTGCTGGGGGGACATTGAACACCGGGGAGCTGTTTTTT. V and J are TRBV20-1 and TRBJ2-2; D possibly matches TRBD1 or TRBD2 (6 bases each). The CDR3 is made up of 14 amino acids. The germline V and J ends were trimmed by 5 bases and 1 base, with 11 bases remaining between them. Germline V gives CDR1 DFQATT, CDR2 SNEGSKA (reference sequence).